A selection of T cell receptor beta chains follows, all from one sample in a study of T cells after yellow fever vaccination. TCRdb itself ran the 5' RACE reads through MiXCR, one entry per CDR3 protein. The repertoire holds about 50,000 distinct CDR3 sequences, with about 5.6% as singletons. Material: PBMCs, either bulk or a sorted T-cell subset (CD4+, CD8+, memory, or dextramer-sorted; not recorded which), obtained on the day of the yellow fever booster vaccination. Source of these receptors: a young man who received the YFV17D yellow fever vaccine. CDR3s include the opening cysteine and the closing phenylalanine or tryptophan. D genes are given only for firm matches. Size tells how often a clone was seen (once, few, many) or the class of an expanded clone, and some rows leave it out.

cdr3_aa cdr3_nt j_call d_call clone_size v_call
CAISDPSAGAGELFF TGTGCCATCAGTGACCCTTCGGCAGGCGCCGGGGAGCTGTTTTTT TRBJ2-2 - few TRBV10-3
CASSYRGQGEEYGYTF TGTGCCAGCAGTTACCGGGGGCAGGGTGAGGAATATGGCTACACCTTC TRBJ1-2 - many TRBV6-5
CASSQEYGVSYEQYF TGCGCCAGCAGCCAAGAATACGGGGTCTCCTACGAGCAGTACTTC TRBJ2-7 - - TRBV4-1
CSVVAVEKNTEAFF TGCAGCGTTGTGGCAGTAGAGAAGAACACTGAAGCTTTCTTT TRBJ1-1 - many TRBV29-1
CASSFWTGVQETQYF TGTGCCAGCAGCTTCTGGACAGGGGTCCAAGAGACCCAGTACTTC TRBJ2-5 TRBD1 many TRBV5-5
CASSFPGTVRNEQFF TGCGCCAGCAGCTTCCCCGGGACAGTAAGGAATGAGCAGTTCTTC TRBJ2-1 TRBD1 few TRBV5-1
CASSYFHLYSTSGGYNEQFF TGTGCCAGCAGTTACTTCCACCTATACTCCACTAGCGGGGGATACAATGAGCAGTTCTTC TRBJ2-1 TRBD2 many TRBV6-5
CSARPGTAYNEQFF TGCAGTGCTAGGCCGGGGACAGCTTACAATGAGCAGTTCTTC TRBJ2-1 TRBD1 - TRBV20-1
CASSPGPLGLFF TGTGCCAGCAGTCCCGGCCCCCTGGGGCTGTTTTTT TRBJ2-2 - many TRBV6-5
CASSLGVVVPDTQYF TGTGCCAGCAGCTTAGGGGTTGTTGTCCCAGATACGCAGTATTTT TRBJ2-3 - few TRBV11-2
CASRRQGAGDTQYF TGTGCCAGCAGGCGACAGGGGGCCGGAGATACGCAGTATTTT TRBJ2-3 TRBD1 many TRBV6-2/TRBV6-3
CASSLVGGNSNYGYTF TGTGCCAGCAGCTTAGTAGGGGGCAATTCTAACTATGGCTACACCTTC TRBJ1-2 TRBD1 few TRBV7-2
CASSLLRQSNTEAFF TGTGCCAGCAGCTTACTTCGGCAGTCGAACACTGAAGCTTTCTTT TRBJ1-1 - many TRBV7-2
CASKTSGGLSYNEQFF TGTGCCAGCAAAACTAGCGGGGGGCTTTCCTACAATGAGCAGTTCTTC TRBJ2-1 TRBD2 many TRBV5-6
CSARGSQGLEQYF TGCAGTGCTAGAGGTAGTCAGGGGTTAGAGCAGTACTTC TRBJ2-7 - many TRBV20-1
CASREGVGRGMWKNTQYF TGTGCCAGCAGGGAAGGGGTCGGGAGGGGGATGTGGAAAAATACGCAGTATTTT TRBJ2-3 TRBD2 - TRBV6-5
CASSSPGQGPNEQFF TGTGCCAGCAGCTCTCCGGGACAGGGGCCCAATGAGCAGTTCTTC TRBJ2-1 TRBD1 few TRBV7-8
CASSFPEYQETQYF TGTGCCAGCAGTTTTCCAGAATACCAAGAGACCCAGTACTTC TRBJ2-5 - many TRBV27
CACGAGEGEQFF TGTGCCTGCGGTGCGGGGGAGGGTGAGCAGTTCTTC TRBJ2-1 TRBD2 few TRBV19
CASSFLGRNQETQYF TGTGCCAGCAGTTTTCTAGGGAGGAACCAAGAGACCCAGTACTTC TRBJ2-5 - many TRBV28
CASSLDWPSYEQYF TGTGCCAGCAGTCTGGACTGGCCCTCCTACGAGCAGTACTTC TRBJ2-7 - - TRBV27
CASSQYGELFF TGCGCCAGCAGCCAATATGGGGAGCTGTTTTTT TRBJ2-2 - few TRBV4-1
CASSARTTDTQYF TGTGCCAGCAGCGCTCGGACAACAGATACGCAGTATTTT TRBJ2-3 - few TRBV7-9
CAIKMEYSRGTDTQYF TGTGCCATCAAGATGGAATACAGCCGGGGCACAGATACGCAGTATTTT TRBJ2-3 - many TRBV10-3
CASSLEVGYGYTF TGTGCCAGCAGCTTGGAAGTTGGCTATGGCTACACCTTC TRBJ1-2 - - TRBV5-6
CASSITGNEQFF TGTGCCAGCAGTATAACAGGGAATGAGCAGTTCTTC TRBJ2-1 - few TRBV12-3/TRBV12-4
CASGRTSAPTDTQYF TGTGCCAGCGGCCGAACTAGCGCCCCCACAGATACGCAGTATTTT TRBJ2-3 TRBD2 many TRBV27
CASTLDRNTEAFF TGCGCCAGCACCTTGGACAGGAACACTGAAGCTTTCTTT TRBJ1-1 - many TRBV5-1
CASSFGFGEKLFF TGTGCCAGCAGCTTTGGATTCGGCGAAAAACTGTTTTTT TRBJ1-4 - - TRBV7-9
CSVAQGQSNTQYF TGCAGCGTTGCCCAGGGGCAATCGAATACGCAGTATTTT TRBJ2-3 - many TRBV29-1
CASSQGRTSTDTQYF TGCGCCAGCAGCCAAGGGAGGACTAGCACAGATACGCAGTATTTT TRBJ2-3 - - TRBV4-1
CSAKAGYSNQPQHF TGCAGTGCTAAAGCCGGGTATAGCAATCAGCCCCAGCATTTT TRBJ1-5 - many TRBV20-1